The present entry profiles one TCR beta chain with its context. Its antigen is currently not known. Base qualities are not at hand, and no much larger clone is one base apart. The trial excluded patients who had a history of autoimmune disease or were on systemic immunosuppression. Peripheral blood for TCR sequencing was collected from all dose cohorts at baseline, on cycle 4 day 1, and on cycle 7 day 1. The samples were drawn from a first-in-human, open-label, multicenter phase I dose-escalation trial of ivuxolimab. Adults with locally advanced or metastatic melanoma, renal cell, hepatocellular, or head and neck squamous cell carcinoma were enrolled in the trial. Before TCR sequencing, CD4+ T cells and CD8+ T cells were sorted from peripheral blood as separate populations. This specimen belongs to a study of OX40 agonist ivuxolimab in advanced cancers. For context, the study as a whole: Ivuxolimab was an agonistic, fully human IgG2 monoclonal antibody directed against OX40 (CD134), a costimulatory receptor. Intravenous ivuxolimab was administered to patients every 2 weeks at six dose levels: 0.01, 0.1, 0.3, 1.5, 3 and 10 mg/kg. Of the roughly 50 dose-escalation patients, hepatocellular carcinoma was present in around 19, melanoma in about 15, renal cell carcinoma in 9 and head and neck cancer in 9. In the dose-escalation cohort, over 65% of patients were male, and the mean age was approximately 64 years, with a range of about 23 to 85. Patients were allowed to have had prior anti-PD-1, anti-PD-L1 or anti-CTLA-4 therapy, and approximately 40% of the dose-escalation patients had been treated with checkpoint inhibitors. Partial responses occurred in three dose-escalation patients, of whom one had hepatocellular carcinoma and two had cutaneous melanoma. The point of sequencing TCRbeta in the periphery was to test whether ivuxolimab changed TCR sequence diversity and drove clonal T-cell expansion. The paper reports the monotherapy dose-escalation portion (N of about 50 patients) of the phase I ivuxolimab trial.

From cysteine to phenylalanine, the CDR3 is 12 amino acids long. The retained sequence is limited to the CDR3, 36 bases, with the frame set at the first base. Deletion took 4 bases off V and 3 bases off J, with a span of 1 base between the germline ends. CDR1 and CDR2 are drawn from the germline V gene: MNHNS, SASEGT. What the work shows at the level of the full study, not this receptor alone: Which antigens the clonally expanded peripheral T cells were specific for was not determined. Low levels of normalized T-cell clonal expansion were also seen in some patients who did not respond. In the 0.1-3.0 mg/kg groups, partial responders were among the patients with the lowest normalized peripheral clonal expansion, particularly in CD8+ T cells. After ivuxolimab, expanded clones were on average more numerous among CD8+ T cells than among CD4+ T cells. Clonal expansion of both CD4+ and CD8+ blood T cells was observed from baseline to week 6 at doses 0.1 to 3.0 mg/kg.

Genomic DNA was isolated from the sorted cells so that the TCRbeta CDR3 region could be sequenced. TCRbeta CDR3 regions were sequenced using the immunoSEQ Assay. TCRdb took this table from immuneACCESS and kept in-frame rearrangements with V and J called. Such tables lack part of the clones; where checked against another copy, unresolved V genes explain under half of the gap, and the rest is unexplained. The sample table shows about 77,000 clones, and around 90% are seen once. The ten largest clones represent approximately 2% of the sample. The source material was CD4+ or CD8+ T cells sorted from blood, sampled in a trial of the OX40 agonist ivuxolimab. Recombination joined TRBV6-1 with TRBJ2-6, with no reliable assignment of the D segment. This clonotype originated in an adult with an advanced solid tumor such as melanoma, head and neck, liver or kidney cancer. The CDR3 in this case is CASSVGANVLTF. The nucleotide sequence reads TGTGCCAGCAGTGTTGGGGCCAACGTCCTGACTTTC.